The clone carrying this T cell receptor beta chain was recorded many times. Its antigen remains unidentified. V shed 2 bases and J shed 0 bases, with 13 bases lying between them. CDR3 length equals 16 residues. Germline-derived CDR1 and CDR2 are MNHEY and SVGEGT. From approximately 430 ng of RNA, a library with molecular barcoded alpha/delta and beta/gamma adaptors was made. Each CDR3 protein is one row after TCRdb ran MiXCR on the reads. The sample has 45,000 to 50,000 distinct CDR3 sequences, more than 10% seen once. The sample originates from a study of read filtering for tumor transcriptome and immune sequencing. Study at large: R-ISS stage counts were 8 or 9 for I, 15 to 20 for II, 7 for III. Whole-study results and caveats: IR-seq captured clonotypes deeper and more reliably than RNA-seq. The CD138-negative fraction was mixed bone marrow immune cells, not pure T cells.

This TCR was sampled from a donor aged 40 or older with multiple myeloma. The chain is built from TRBV6-2 or TRBV6-3 and TRBJ2-5; possibly TRBD1 or TRBD2 for D (6 bases each). Sequenced input: a population of CD138-negative cells sorted from bone marrow. CDR3 nucleotides: TGTGCCAGCAGTTACCACCCAGGGGACTACCAAGAGACCCAGTACTTC. It translates to CASSYHPGDYQETQYF.